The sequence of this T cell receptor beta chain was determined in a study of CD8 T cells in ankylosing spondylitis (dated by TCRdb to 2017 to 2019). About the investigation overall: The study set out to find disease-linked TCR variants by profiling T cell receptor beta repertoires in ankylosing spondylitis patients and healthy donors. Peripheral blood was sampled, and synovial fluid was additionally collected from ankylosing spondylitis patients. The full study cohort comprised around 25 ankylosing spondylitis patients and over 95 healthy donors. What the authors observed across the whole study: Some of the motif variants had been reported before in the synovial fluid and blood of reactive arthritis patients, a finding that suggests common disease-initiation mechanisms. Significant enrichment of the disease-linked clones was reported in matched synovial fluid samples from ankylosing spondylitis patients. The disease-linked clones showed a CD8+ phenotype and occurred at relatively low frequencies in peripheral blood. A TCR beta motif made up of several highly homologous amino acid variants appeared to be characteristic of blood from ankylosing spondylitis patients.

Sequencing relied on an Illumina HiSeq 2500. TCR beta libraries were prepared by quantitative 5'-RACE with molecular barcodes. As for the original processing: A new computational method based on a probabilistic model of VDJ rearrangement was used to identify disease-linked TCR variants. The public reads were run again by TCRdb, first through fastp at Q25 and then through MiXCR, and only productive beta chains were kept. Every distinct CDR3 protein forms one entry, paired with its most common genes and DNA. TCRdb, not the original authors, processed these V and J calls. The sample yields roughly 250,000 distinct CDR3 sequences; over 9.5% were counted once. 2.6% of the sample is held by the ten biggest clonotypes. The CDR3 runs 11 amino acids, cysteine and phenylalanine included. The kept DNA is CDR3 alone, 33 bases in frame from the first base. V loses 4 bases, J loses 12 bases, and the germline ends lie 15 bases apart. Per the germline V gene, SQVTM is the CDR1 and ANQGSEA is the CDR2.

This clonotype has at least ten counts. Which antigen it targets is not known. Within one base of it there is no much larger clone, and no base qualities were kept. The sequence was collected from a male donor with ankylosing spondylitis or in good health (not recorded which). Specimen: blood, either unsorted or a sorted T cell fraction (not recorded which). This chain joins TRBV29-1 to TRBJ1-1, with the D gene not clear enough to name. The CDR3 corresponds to CSVALALQPFF. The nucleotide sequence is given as TGCAGCGTTGCTCTAGCTCTCCAACCTTTCTTT.